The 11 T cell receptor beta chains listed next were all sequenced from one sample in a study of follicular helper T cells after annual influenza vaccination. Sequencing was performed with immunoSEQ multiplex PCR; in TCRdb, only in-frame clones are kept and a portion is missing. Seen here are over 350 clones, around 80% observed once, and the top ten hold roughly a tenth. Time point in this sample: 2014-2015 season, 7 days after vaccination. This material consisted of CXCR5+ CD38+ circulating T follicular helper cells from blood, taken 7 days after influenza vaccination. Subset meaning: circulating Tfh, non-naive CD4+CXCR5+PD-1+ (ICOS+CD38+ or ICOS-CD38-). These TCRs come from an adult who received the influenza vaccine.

The CDR3 protein is CAWRWGVGGNTIYF. The DNA for the CDR3 is TGTGCCTGGAGATGGGGAGTGGGTGGAAACACCATATATTTT. The chain is built from TRBV30 and TRBJ1-3; unclear D gene. This CDR3 is 14 amino acids long. Germline loops: CDR1 GTSNPN, CDR2 SVGIG (reference sequence). The ends were cut back, 3 bases at V and 3 bases at J, with 12 bases in the middle.

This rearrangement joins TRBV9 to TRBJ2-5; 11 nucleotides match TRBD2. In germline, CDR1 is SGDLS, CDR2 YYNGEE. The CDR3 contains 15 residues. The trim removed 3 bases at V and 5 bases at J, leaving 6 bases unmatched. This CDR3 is CASSGSGGAWETQYF. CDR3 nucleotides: TGTGCCAGCAGCGGTAGCGGGGGGGCGTGGGAGACCCAGTACTTC.

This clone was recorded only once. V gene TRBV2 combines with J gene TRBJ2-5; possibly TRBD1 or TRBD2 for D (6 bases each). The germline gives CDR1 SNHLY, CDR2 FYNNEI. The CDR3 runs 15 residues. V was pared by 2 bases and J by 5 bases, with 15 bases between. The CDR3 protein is CASSEFEGGAETQYF. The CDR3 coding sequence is TGTGCCAGCAGTGAATTCGAGGGGGGCGCGGAGACCCAGTACTTC.

The CDR3 DNA sequence: TGTGCCAGCAGCTTGGGAGGGACAGGGAGCGGAAACACTGAAGCTTTCTTT. Encoded protein: CASSLGGTGSGNTEAFF. The chain recombines TRBV5-4 with TRBJ1-1, with 9 positions matching TRBD1. J lost 2 bases, V lost 0 bases, and 8 bases had no gene match. The CDR3 covers 17 residues. The V gene's germline CDR1 is SGHNT and CDR2 YYREEE (reference sequence).

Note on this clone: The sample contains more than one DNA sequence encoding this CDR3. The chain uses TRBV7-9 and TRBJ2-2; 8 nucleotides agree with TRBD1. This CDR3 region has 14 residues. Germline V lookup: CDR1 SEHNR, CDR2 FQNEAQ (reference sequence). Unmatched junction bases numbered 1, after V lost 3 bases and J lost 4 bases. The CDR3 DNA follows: TGTGCCAGCAGCTTGGACAGGGCCACCGGGGAGCTGTTTTTT. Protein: CASSLDRATGELFF. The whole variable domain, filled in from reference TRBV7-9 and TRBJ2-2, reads DTGVSQNPRHKITKRGQNVTFRCDPISEHNRLYWYRQTLGQGPEFLTYFQNEAQLEKSRLLSDRFSAERPKGSFSTLEIQRTEQGDSAMYLCASSLDRATGELFFGEGSRLTVL.

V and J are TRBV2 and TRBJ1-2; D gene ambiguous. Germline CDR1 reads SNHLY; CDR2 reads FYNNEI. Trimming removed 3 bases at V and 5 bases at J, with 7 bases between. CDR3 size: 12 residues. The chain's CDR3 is CASSDPRYGYTF. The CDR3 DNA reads TGTGCCAGCAGTGACCCCCGTTATGGCTACACCTTC. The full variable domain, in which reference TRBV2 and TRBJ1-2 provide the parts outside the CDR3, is EPEVTQTPSHQVTQMGQEVILRCVPISNHLYFYWYRQILGQKVEFLVSFYNNEISEKSEIFDDQFSVERPDGSNFTLKIRSTKLEDSAMYFCASSDPRYGYTFGSGTRLTVV.

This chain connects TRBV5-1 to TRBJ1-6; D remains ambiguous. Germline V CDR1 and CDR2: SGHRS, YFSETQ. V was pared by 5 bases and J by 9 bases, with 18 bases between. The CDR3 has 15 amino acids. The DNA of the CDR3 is TGCGCCAGCAGAACGGAGACAAGCCAATTTTCACCCCTCCACTTT. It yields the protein CASRTETSQFSPLHF.

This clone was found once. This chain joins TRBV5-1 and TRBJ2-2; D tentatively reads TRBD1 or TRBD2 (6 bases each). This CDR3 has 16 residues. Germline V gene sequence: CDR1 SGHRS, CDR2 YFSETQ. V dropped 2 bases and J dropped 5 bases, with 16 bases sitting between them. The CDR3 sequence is CASSLLEGVGTGELFF. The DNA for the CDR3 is TGCGCCAGCAGCTTACTGGAGGGGGTCGGAACCGGGGAGCTGTTTTTT.

CDR3 sequence (DNA): TGTGCCAGCAGTGGATATCACGCGAACACCGGGGAGCTGTTTTTT. This sequence encodes CASSGYHANTGELFF. This chain joins TRBV2 and TRBJ2-2, with D unclear. Germline loops: CDR1 SNHLY, CDR2 FYNNEI. V was shortened by 4 bases and J by 0 bases, with 9 bases between the two germline ends. The length of the CDR3 is 15 residues.

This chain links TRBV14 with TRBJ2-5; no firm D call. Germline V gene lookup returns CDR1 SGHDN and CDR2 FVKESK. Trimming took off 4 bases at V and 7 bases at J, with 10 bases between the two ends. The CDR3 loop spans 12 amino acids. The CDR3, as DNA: TGTGCCAGCAGCCGAATTACGGGGACCCAGTACTTC. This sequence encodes CASSRITGTQYF.

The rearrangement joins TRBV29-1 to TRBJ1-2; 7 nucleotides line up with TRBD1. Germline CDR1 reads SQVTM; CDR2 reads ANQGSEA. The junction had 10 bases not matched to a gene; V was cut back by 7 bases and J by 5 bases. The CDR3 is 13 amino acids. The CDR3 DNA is TGCAGCGGTTCTCGAGGGGGCCGGTATGGCTACACCTTC. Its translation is CSGSRGGRYGYTF.